Detailed here is one TCR beta chain. Templates that were synthetic TCR analogs were spiked into each PCR. Sequencing was performed with immunoSEQ multiplex PCR; in TCRdb, only in-frame clones are kept and a portion is missing. The data show roughly 120,000 clones, less than 95% seen once. The entry originates in a study of PD-L1 blockade in urothelial cancer. Time point noted: peripheral blood 6 weeks after treatment start. The specimen comprised PBMCs, sampled around atezolizumab (anti-PD-L1) treatment. The sequence was collected from a man aged 60-69 years with urothelial cancer.

The CDR3, as DNA: TGTGCCAGCAGTTTGGCGGGGGGCTCCTACAATGAGCAGTTCTTC. Protein sequence: CASSLAGGSYNEQFF. The chain employs TRBV27 and TRBJ2-1; 8 bases map to TRBD2. CDR1 and CDR2 (germline): MNHEY, SMNVEV (reference sequence). V shed 3 bases and J 0 bases; nucleotides not matched to a gene: 1. The CDR3 runs 15 residues.